This T cell receptor beta chain came from a study of blood T cell repertoires in COVID-19 (dated by TCRdb to the early 2020s). With respect to the entire study: Samples from collaborators originated in the United States, Italy and Spain and spanned both the acute and convalescent phases of COVID-19. The material from the prospective study consisted of cDNA or gDNA derived from T cells, B-cell-depleted T cells, or PBMCs. The dataset comprised deeply sampled blood TCRbeta repertoires from subjects exposed to, actively infected with, or recovered from COVID-19. The repertoires were made available in a free public database intended to serve as a resource for research on the immune response to SARS-CoV-2. The samples were drawn from two sources: the first 160 participants of the ongoing ImmuneRACE study, and fewer than 1,500 subjects contributed by 6 global collaborators. Nearly every sample came with metadata listing a de-identified subject ID, COVID-19 status, age in years and sex. Where available, HLA class I and class II types were obtained from metadata supplied by the sample provider rather than from assay-based typing.

Broader findings and caveats from the paper: Clinical and demographic metadata were provided uncurated, with the amount varying by source and participant.

In the prospective study, participants were about 18 to 90 years old, resided in about two dozen geographic areas of the United States, and were enrolled through a virtual design. To assign participants to cohorts, the prospective study relied on clinical history that participants themselves reported in a screening survey and a study questionnaire. ImmuneRACE Cohort 3 recovered participants were defined by two consecutive negative NP/OP PCR tests, healthcare professional clearance, or symptom resolution. Each participant in the prospective study had whole blood, serum and a nasopharyngeal or oropharyngeal swab collected by mobile phlebotomists. Additional blood draws and questionnaires over an approximately 2-month period could optionally be provided by prospective study participants. Blood samples from the prospective study were shipped frozen or at room temperature prior to DNA extraction. The immunoSEQ Assay, a bias-controlled multiplex PCR, was used to amplify TCRbeta CDR3 regions from genomic DNA. In the paper's pipeline: Nucleated cell counts per sample were estimated from amplification of reference gene primers within the assay. To quantify the absolute abundance of each unique TCRbeta CDR3 rearrangement, sequence reads were collapsed and filtered. For each sample, productive Simpson clonality was calculated by taking the square root of Simpson's diversity index across productive rearrangements. TCRdb re-hosts the immuneACCESS table, in-frame sequences only. Its copies lack some clones; in the studies checked, an unresolved V gene accounts for under half of them, and the cause for the rest is not known. V and J calls and clone size are those listed in that table; D and trimming were worked out from the DNA. The sample yields approximately 200,000 clones; roughly 80% were counted once. The top ten clonotypes cover 3.2% of the sample.

The CDR3 sequence holds 14 residues, the cysteine and phenylalanine included. The CDR3 DNA has 42 bases and is translated from base 1. Per the germline V gene, MDHEN is the CDR1 and SYDVKM is the CDR2. Cut back by 5 bases and 8 bases, the V and J ends lie 18 bases apart. As regards this clone: Its recognized antigen is unknown. No base-level quality is on record; no much larger clone is a single base apart.

This clonotype was obtained from a woman under 40 who had recovered from COVID-19. The V and J segments used are TRBV28 and TRBJ1-2; 5 matching bases give a weak D call of TRBD1. The specimen sequenced was PBMCs or T cells enriched from blood (not recorded which). The DNA sequence reads TGTGCCAGCAGTCCCGTGGTAGGGGATGGAGGCTACACCTTC. Translated, it gives CASSPVVGDGGYTF.